This passage covers 18 T cell receptor beta chains from one sample sequenced in a study of cytomegalovirus exposure and HLA in healthy donors. A multiplex PCR was run with 60 Vbeta primers and 13 Jbeta primers. TCRdb keeps only in-frame clones here, not all; method: immunoSEQ multiplex PCR. There are 110,000 to 150,000 clones in the sample; approximately 80% occur only once, and 2.5% to 3% lies in the top ten. The sequenced sample was PBMCs. All receptors come from a female donor in good health and CMV-seronegative.

The chain has TRBV5-1 and TRBJ2-5, with a possible D match to TRBD2 (6 bases). Gene TRBJ2-7 matches the end of the DNA better, so the J call may be wrong. Per germline, CDR1 SGHRS and CDR2 YFSETQ. The CDR3 covers 15 residues. This chain's CDR3 is CASSLGPSDSYEQYF. CDR3 in DNA: TGCGCCAGCAGCTTGGGTCCTAGCGACTCCTACGAGCAGTACTTC.

The V call is TRBV28, the J call TRBJ2-1; 11 bases agree with TRBD2. The CDR3 has 16 residues. Germline values: CDR1 MDHEN, CDR2 SYDVKM. J gave up 8 bases and V 5 bases, and 11 bases lay outside the gene matches. The CDR3, as DNA: TGTGCCAGCAGTCAACTTAGCGGGAGGGCCGTTGATGAGCAGTTCTTC. This translates into CASSQLSGRAVDEQFF.

About this clone: The junction and the germline gene differ at one end; a read error may be behind it. The V and J genes are TRBV2 and TRBJ1-1; the match to TRBD1 covers 10 bases. This CDR3 has 15 residues. Per germline, CDR1 SNHLY and CDR2 FYNNEI. The CDR3 spells CASSEEDRGNSEAFF. The DNA for the CDR3 is TGTGCCAGCAGTGAAGAGGACAGGGGGAACAGTGAAGCTTTCTTT.

The chain couples TRBV9 to TRBJ2-3, with D possibly matching TRBD2 (6 bases). Looked up from germline, CDR1 is SGDLS and CDR2 is YYNGEE. Between the trimmed V and J ends, which lost 0 bases and 0 bases, there was a span of 11 bases. The CDR3 is 16 residues long. CDR3 nucleotides: TGTGCCAGCAGCGTAGTGGGGGGATGGAGCACAGATACGCAGTATTTT. Translating it yields CASSVVGGWSTDTQYF.

This clone was picked up a small number of times. The rearrangement uses TRBV6-1 and TRBJ1-2; D gene ambiguous. The CDR3 has 12 residues. Germline CDR1 is MNHNS and CDR2 is SASEGT. Trimming cost V 3 bases and J 5 bases, with 7 bases left between them. DNA for the CDR3: TGTGCCAGCAGTGACCAGGCTTATGGCTACACCTTC. Translation gives CASSDQAYGYTF.

This clone was recorded a few times. The chain couples TRBV10-3 to TRBJ1-2; 8 bases match TRBD1. V lost 10 bases, J lost 5 bases, and 9 bases stayed unmatched. This CDR3 contains 13 residues. Looked up from germline, CDR1 is ENHRY and CDR2 is SYGVKD. CDR3 bases: TGTGCCACCGGCCGGGACAGGTTTTATGGCTACACCTTC. It specifies CATGRDRFYGYTF.

The gene calls are TRBV5-1 and TRBJ2-2; 9 positions match TRBD1. J was trimmed by 4 bases and V by 4 bases; bases with no gene match: 5. The germline V gene encodes CDR1 SGHRS and CDR2 YFSETQ. The CDR3 is 15 amino acids. CDR3 sequence: CASSIRQGVTGELFF. Here the CDR3 DNA reads TGCGCCAGCAGCATCCGACAGGGGGTCACCGGGGAGCTGTTTTTT.

This clone was counted only a few times. The chain couples TRBV30 to TRBJ2-7, with 9 nucleotides matching TRBD1. The length of the CDR3 is 14 residues. In germline, CDR1 is GTSNPN, CDR2 SVGIG (reference sequence). V shed 3 bases and J 5 bases; nucleotides not matched to a gene: 8. The CDR3 nucleotides read TGTGCCTGGAGCTCCGGGACAGGGAGCCACGAGCAGTACTTC. Translation: CAWSSGTGSHEQYF.

The count of this clone is one. The chain's CDR3 is CASSQADRDVYGYTF. The CDR3 DNA follows: TGTGCCAGCAGCCAAGCGGACAGGGACGTCTATGGCTACACCTTC. The J gene is TRBJ1-2, the V gene TRBV4-2; 8 nucleotides agree with TRBD1. Trimming took 1 base from V and 4 from J; bases not matched to a gene: 5. This CDR3 has 15 residues. The germline V gene has CDR1 LGHNA and CDR2 YNFKEQ.

This clone was observed a few times. The chain employs TRBV7-2 and TRBJ1-1; D is undetermined. V lost 2 bases to trimming and J lost 3 bases, with 13 bases between them. The V gene's germline CDR1 is SGHTA and CDR2 FQGNSA. The CDR3 is made up of 15 amino acids. The CDR3 DNA is TGTGCCAGCAGCTTATCCCACGGGGTAGACACTGAAGCTTTCTTT. The encoded protein is CASSLSHGVDTEAFF.

This chain uses TRBV28 with TRBJ2-7; 12 bases fit TRBD2. V shed 2 bases and J 5 bases; nucleotides not matched to a gene: 7. The CDR3 length is 16 residues. Germline V lookup: CDR1 MDHEN, CDR2 SYDVKM. CDR3 sequence (DNA): TGTGCCAGCAGTTTACTCGGACTAGCGGGATCTCACGAGCAGTACTTC. Its translation: CASSLLGLAGSHEQYF.

This clone has more than one count but fewer than ten. The rearrangement links TRBV29-1 to TRBJ1-2; 8 nucleotides match TRBD1. Germline lookup yields CDR1 SQVTM and CDR2 ANQGSEA. V dropped 7 bases and J dropped 4; count of bases not matched to a gene: 5. CDR3 size: 12 residues. The CDR3 is CSAKGQVYGYTF. The CDR3 region has the DNA TGCAGCGCCAAGGGACAGGTCTATGGCTACACCTTC.

The V call is TRBV25-1, the J call TRBJ2-5, with 11 bases that match TRBD1. This CDR3 has 17 residues. Germline V gene sequence: CDR1 MGHDK, CDR2 SYGVNS. With 4 bases clipped from V and 1 base from J, the junction kept 8 bases outside the gene matches. The DNA for the CDR3 is TGTGCCAGCAGTGGGACAGGGGGCCTACTATCCCAAGAGACCCAGTACTTC. This encodes CASSGTGGLLSQETQYF.

This clone has only one observation. The chain uses TRBV5-1 and TRBJ2-7; 8 nucleotides line up with TRBD2. The CDR3 loop spans 14 amino acids. CDR1 is SGHRS, CDR2 YFSETQ, per germline. V shed 1 base and J 0 bases; nucleotides not matched to a gene: 0. The CDR3 DNA sequence: TGCGCCAGCAGCTTGAGCGGGAGCTCCTACGAGCAGTACTTC. Translated: CASSLSGSSYEQYF.

CDR3 amino acids: CASSFPQEGGPYEQYF. The CDR3 DNA is TGTGCCAGCAGCTTCCCCCAGGAGGGAGGGCCATACGAGCAGTACTTC. V is TRBV7-9 and J is TRBJ2-5, with 7 nucleotides matching TRBD2. Matching the DNA end better, TRBJ2-7 makes the J call doubtful. Germline V gene lookup returns CDR1 SEHNR and CDR2 FQNEAQ (reference sequence). The CDR3 is made up of 16 amino acids.

The V call is TRBV7-9, the J call TRBJ2-1, with TRBD2 matching over 7 bases. CDR1 is SEHNR and CDR2 is FQNEAQ in the germline V gene (reference sequence). Unmatched junction bases numbered 4, after V lost 3 bases and J lost 8 bases. The CDR3 sequence is 13 residues long. The CDR3: CASSFGGSYEQFF. The CDR3 region has the DNA TGTGCCAGCAGCTTCGGGGGGAGCTATGAGCAGTTCTTC. The full variable domain, rest sourced from reference TRBV7-9 and TRBJ2-1, is DTGVSQNPRHKITKRGQNVTFRCDPISEHNRLYWYRQTLGQGPEFLTYFQNEAQLEKSRLLSDRFSAERPKGSFSTLEIQRTEQGDSAMYLCASSFGGSYEQFFGPGTRLTVL.

This clone appeared once. One end of the junction varies from germline; a read error may be responsible. CDR3 sequence: CSSSLSLAIASGELFF. CDR3 nucleotide sequence: TGTTCCAGCAGCTTAAGCCTAGCGATAGCGTCCGGGGAGCTGTTTTTT. The J gene is TRBJ2-2, the V gene TRBV7-9, with D perhaps matching TRBD2 (6 bases). The CDR3 sequence is 16 residues long. The germline V gene has CDR1 SEHNR and CDR2 FQNEAQ (reference sequence).

In this sample, this clone turned up once. The V call is TRBV5-5, the J call TRBJ2-1; 9 nucleotides line up with TRBD1. CDR1 and CDR2 (germline): SGHKS, YYEKEE (reference sequence). CDR3 size: 14 residues. J lost 7 bases, V lost 4 bases, and 6 bases had no gene match. The CDR3 protein is CASSPPGQGNEQFF. The CDR3 bases are TGTGCCAGCAGCCCACCGGGACAGGGTAATGAGCAGTTCTTC.